Listed here are 28 T cell receptor beta chains from one sample, sequenced in a study of T cell clonotyping in hematopoietic cell transplantation. Generated by immunoSEQ multiplex PCR, the TCRdb table keeps only in-frame clones and is missing some. The table shows some 6,300 clones, with around 82% occurring only once. The sample consisted of peripheral blood mononuclear cells, taken 180 days after allogeneic stem cell transplant. Receptors originate from a male patient aged 70 to 80 who had an allogeneic stem cell transplant from an unrelated donor, so T cells may come from the graft donor. Some clones in this sample may be carry-over from other donors' samples.

V gene TRBV7-6 combines with J gene TRBJ2-1; D unresolved. The V gene lost 0 bases and the J gene lost 7 bases, with 4 bases spanning the gap. Germline CDR1 SGHVS, CDR2 FNYEAQ. CDR3 length equals 12 residues. CDR3 coding DNA: TGTGCCAGCAGCTTAGCGATGAATGAGCAGTTCTTC. It yields the protein CASSLAMNEQFF.

The chain employs TRBV5-6 and TRBJ2-7; D remains ambiguous. The CDR3 covers 13 residues. Per the germline V gene, CDR1 is SGHDT and CDR2 is YYEEEE. Trimming stripped 0 bases from V and 1 base from J, with 5 bases between. In nucleotides, the CDR3 is TGTGCCAGCAGCTTGGAAGGGTCCTACGAGCAGTACTTC. It codes for CASSLEGSYEQYF.

The chain recombines TRBV6-5 with TRBJ2-7, with D perhaps matching TRBD1 or TRBD2 (8 bases each). CDR3 size: 14 residues. Trimming pared 2 bases from V and 7 bases from J, leaving 15 bases between. Germline V gene lookup returns CDR1 MNHEY and CDR2 SVGAGI. The CDR3 spells CASSYDRGGGEQYF. Written as DNA, the CDR3 is TGTGCCAGCAGTTACGACAGGGGCGGGGGGGAGCAGTACTTC.

This clone occurred a few times. The gene calls are TRBV2 and TRBJ1-1; D is uncertain. Germline CDR1 SNHLY, CDR2 FYNNEI. CDR3 length equals 14 residues. V shed 4 bases and J shed 2 bases, with 11 bases lying between them. The CDR3 nucleotides are TGTGCCAGCAGTGGTGTCGTGAGAAACACTGAAGCTTTCTTT. Its protein is CASSGVVRNTEAFF.

The rearrangement joins TRBV11-2 to TRBJ2-7; no reliable D call. The germline CDR1 and CDR2 sequences are SGHAT and FQNNGV. Trimming took off 5 bases at V and 3 bases at J, with 17 bases between the two ends. This CDR3 is 15 amino acids long. The DNA for the CDR3 is TGTGCCAGCAGCCGTACACCTGGGCCGGACTACGAGCAGTACTTC. This sequence encodes CASSRTPGPDYEQYF.

The chain links TRBV5-1 to TRBJ2-3; 12 bases line up with TRBD2. This CDR3 spans 21 amino acids. Trimming removed 0 bases from V and 0 bases from J; junction bases left unmatched: 14. Germline-derived CDR1 and CDR2 are SGHRS and YFSETQ. The CDR3 DNA follows: TGCGCCAGCAGCTTGGAAGGGACTAGCGGGCTCTACCTTACTAGCACAGATACGCAGTATTTT. Protein sequence: CASSLEGTSGLYLTSTDTQYF.

By its share, this clone is medium-sized. The rearrangement links TRBV4-2 to TRBJ2-7; TRBD2 is a possible D gene (6 bases). The CDR3 sequence is 16 residues long. Germline CDR1 is LGHNA and CDR2 is YNFKEQ. V lost 1 base to trimming and J lost 4 bases, with 17 bases between them. CDR3 amino acids: CASSQVLGTAGYEQYF. The DNA of the CDR3 is TGTGCCAGCAGCCAAGTTTTGGGGACCGCGGGATACGAGCAGTACTTC.

This clone showed up just once. V usage is TRBV5-6 and J usage is TRBJ2-1; TRBD1 matches 9 bases. This CDR3 comprises 14 residues. V gave up 4 bases and J gave up 7 bases; unmatched junction bases: 6. Germline V CDR1 and CDR2: SGHDT, YYEEEE. The CDR3 DNA is TGTGCCAGCAGCCTGGGGACAGGGTGGAATGAGCAGTTCTTC. As protein: CASSLGTGWNEQFF.

The gene calls are TRBV7-2 and TRBJ2-5; tentatively, D is TRBD2 (6 bases). Between the trimmed V and J ends, which lost 5 bases and 4 bases, there was a span of 20 bases. Germline V lookup: CDR1 SGHTA, CDR2 FQGNSA. The CDR3 has 16 residues. The CDR3 is CASSRRVGREGETQYF. The CDR3 region has the DNA TGTGCCAGCAGCCGAAGGGTTGGGCGGGAAGGAGAGACCCAGTACTTC.

The rearrangement uses TRBV6-5 and TRBJ1-4; TRBD1 agrees at 7 bases. CDR1 is MNHEY and CDR2 is SVGAGI in the germline V gene. The junction had 2 bases not matched to a gene; V was cut back by 2 bases and J by 8 bases. CDR3 length equals 13 residues. CDR3 loop: CASSYADREKLFF. The CDR3 nucleotides are TGTGCCAGCAGTTACGCGGACAGGGAAAAACTGTTTTTT.

The chain couples TRBV27 to TRBJ2-3, with D hard to call. Germline V gives CDR1 MNHEY, CDR2 SMNVEV (reference sequence). The CDR3 has 14 amino acids. V shed 7 bases and J shed 6 bases, with 17 bases lying between them. CDR3 amino acids: CASMPPSSADTQYF. The CDR3 DNA reads TGTGCCAGCATGCCCCCCTCCTCGGCTGATACGCAGTATTTT.

The chain employs TRBV23-1 and TRBJ1-5; D is undetermined. TRBV23-1 is an ORF for which the function is uncertain. The V end was cut by 0 bases, the J end by 0 bases, with 12 bases between. CDR3 size: 17 residues. The CDR3 DNA is TGCGCCAGCAGTCAATCGATAGGGTCCTATAGCAATCAGCCCCAGCATTTT. Encoded protein: CASSQSIGSYSNQPQHF.

This clone was recorded once. The chain is built from TRBV11-2 and TRBJ2-5, with TRBD1 matching over 8 bases. The germline gives CDR1 SGHAT, CDR2 FQNNGV. The CDR3 extends over 14 amino acids. J gave up 2 bases and V 4 bases, and 3 bases lay outside the gene matches. The CDR3 region is CASSSTGGQETQYF. The CDR3 DNA is TGTGCCAGCAGCTCAACAGGGGGACAAGAGACCCAGTACTTC.

This clone has just one count. The chain joins TRBV5-4 to TRBJ2-3; D is possibly TRBD1 (5 bases). The germline V gene has CDR1 SGHNT and CDR2 YYREEE (reference sequence). V lost 2 bases, J lost 4 bases, and 11 bases lay in between. The CDR3 sequence is 14 residues long. CDR3 sequence: CASSFWGLADTQYF. DNA for the CDR3: TGTGCCAGCAGCTTTTGGGGCCTCGCAGATACGCAGTATTTT. The entire variable domain, with the rest obtained from reference TRBV5-4 and TRBJ2-3, is as follows: ETGVTQSPTHLIKTRGQQVTLRCSSQSGHNTVSWYQQALGQGPQFIFQYYREEENGRGNFPPRFSGLQFPNYSSELNVNALELDDSALYLCASSFWGLADTQYFGPGTRLTVL.

The V and J genes are TRBV28 and TRBJ2-2; D is possibly TRBD2 (6 bases). The CDR3 is 14 amino acids. Trimming removed 2 bases at V and 5 bases at J, with 9 bases between. Germline loops: CDR1 MDHEN, CDR2 SYDVKM. The CDR3 here is CASSLPLATGELFF. The CDR3 DNA reads as TGTGCCAGCAGTTTACCCCTAGCGACCGGGGAGCTGTTTTTT.

This chain connects TRBV5-6 to TRBJ2-7, with D unclear. The CDR3 has 12 amino acids. The V end lost 6 bases, the J end lost 5 bases, and 12 bases lay between the germline ends. CDR1 is SGHDT and CDR2 is YYEEEE in the germline V gene. Here the CDR3 reads CASTADANEQYF. The DNA for the CDR3 is TGTGCCAGCACCGCGGACGCCAACGAGCAGTACTTC.

The V and J genes are TRBV11-2 and TRBJ2-3; D not certain. From germline, CDR1 is SGHAT and CDR2 FQNNGV. CDR3 length: 16 amino acids. The V end lost 0 bases, the J end lost 4 bases, and 14 bases lay between the germline ends. CDR3 nucleotide sequence: TGTGCCAGCAGCTTAGACCCAGCATCTCGAGCAGATACGCAGTATTTT. This translates into CASSLDPASRADTQYF.

The chain is built from TRBV30 and TRBJ1-2; D remains ambiguous. There are 11 residues in the CDR3. Germline values: CDR1 GTSNPN, CDR2 SVGIG (reference sequence). Trimming shortened V by 4 bases and J by 5 bases, and 8 bases separated the two germline ends. CDR3 DNA sequence: TGTGCCTGGACGGAAGATTATGGCTACACCTTC. Its protein is CAWTEDYGYTF.

DNA for the CDR3: TGTGCCAGCAGTCCCTCGGGCTCGAAGCCAGATACGCAGTATTTT. Its translation: CASSPSGSKPDTQYF. This chain uses TRBV6-6 with TRBJ2-3, with D unclear. V lost 5 bases and J 4 bases, leaving 16 bases between the germline ends. CDR3 size: 15 residues. From germline, CDR1 is MNHNY and CDR2 SVGAGI (reference sequence).

The chain joins TRBV28 to TRBJ2-1, with D perhaps TRBD1 or TRBD2 (5 bases each). V was clipped by 2 bases and J by 0 bases, with 11 bases between them. The CDR3 has 16 residues. CDR1 is MDHEN and CDR2 is SYDVKM in the germline V gene. The CDR3, as DNA: TGTGCCAGCAGTTTAGTGGCAGGGAGCTCCTACAATGAGCAGTTCTTC. Residues: CASSLVAGSSYNEQFF.

J is TRBJ1-2 and V is TRBV18, with unresolved D. V was clipped by 5 bases and J by 1 base, with 17 bases between them. The CDR3 length is 16 residues. Per germline, CDR1 KGHSH and CDR2 LQKENI. DNA of the CDR3: TGTGCCAGCTCATCGGGCGGGAGTTATTTTAACTATGGCTACACCTTC. It encodes CASSSGGSYFNYGYTF.

The CDR3 is CACCRGVATNEKLFF. The CDR3 DNA follows: TGTGCCTGTTGCAGGGGAGTTGCAACTAATGAAAAACTGTTTTTT. The rearrangement uses TRBV30 and TRBJ1-4; D is perhaps TRBD1 (6 bases). Germline-derived CDR1 and CDR2 are GTSNPN and SVGIG (reference sequence). There are 15 residues in the CDR3. Trimming stripped 6 bases from V and 0 bases from J, with 14 bases between.

V usage is TRBV29-1 and J usage is TRBJ1-4, with 7 bases fitting TRBD1. Per germline, CDR1 SQVTM and CDR2 ANQGSEA. Trimming removed 7 bases from V and 8 bases from J; junction bases left unmatched: 10. The CDR3 length is 13 residues. The CDR3 reads CSAWTEGAEKLFF. In DNA, the CDR3 is TGCAGCGCCTGGACAGAGGGGGCGGAAAAACTGTTTTTT.

This clone appeared once. This sequence joins TRBV6-5 and TRBJ1-2, with no clear D. CDR1 MNHEY and CDR2 SVGAGI come from the germline V gene. There are 9 residues in the CDR3. Trimming removed 8 bases from V and 14 bases from J, with 12 bases in between. This CDR3 reads CASRGFDTF. DNA for the CDR3: TGTGCCAGCCGGGGATTTGATACCTTC.

The chain links TRBV19 to TRBJ2-2, with 10 bases that match TRBD1. Germline CDR1 reads LNHDA; CDR2 reads SQIVND (reference sequence). The V and J ends lost 7 bases and 0 bases, in that order; junction bases with no gene match: 5. This CDR3 has 16 residues. The CDR3 protein is CASIDRGRPNTGELFF. The CDR3 nucleotides read TGTGCCAGTATCGACAGGGGGCGACCGAACACCGGGGAGCTGTTTTTT.

The chain links TRBV19 to TRBJ1-3; no reliable D call. Germline V gives CDR1 LNHDA, CDR2 SQIVND (reference sequence). Trimming pared 5 bases from V and 4 bases from J, leaving 3 bases between. The CDR3 loop spans 11 amino acids. CDR3 nucleotide sequence: TGTGCCAGTAGTTACGGAAACACCATATATTTT. Encoded protein: CASSYGNTIYF. The entire variable domain, with the rest obtained from reference TRBV19 and TRBJ1-3, is as follows: DGGITQSPKYLFRKEGQNVTLSCEQNLNHDAMYWYRQDPGQGLRLIYYSQIVNDFQKGDIAEGYSVSREKKESFPLTVTSAQKNPTAFYLCASSYGNTIYFGEGSWLTVV.

The table lists this clone with a few counts. J is TRBJ1-2 and V is TRBV5-1; D is perhaps TRBD1 (6 bases). V shed 1 base and J shed 7 bases, with 17 bases lying between them. The CDR3 spans 15 residues. The germline V gene has CDR1 SGHRS and CDR2 YFSETQ. CDR3 nucleotides: TGCGCCAGCAGCTTGACGGGACAAGATACCCGTGGCTACACCTTC. It yields the protein CASSLTGQDTRGYTF.

The chain employs TRBV28 and TRBJ2-7, with D maybe TRBD2 (6 bases). Trimming took 5 bases from V and 9 from J, leaving 14 bases between them. Looked up from germline, CDR1 is MDHEN and CDR2 is SYDVKM. The length of the CDR3 is 12 residues. This CDR3 is CASSEEGEPQYF. The CDR3 DNA reads TGTGCCAGCAGTGAGGAGGGTGAACCGCAGTACTTC.